The 12 T cell receptor beta chains presented below share a single source sample, sequenced in a study of cytotoxic CD8 clonotypes in ibrutinib-treated CLL. Profiled with immunoSEQ multiplex PCR; TCRdb holds only in-frame clones, not every one. The sample contains around 160,000 clones, roughly 90% of which appear only once. The sequenced sample was PBMCs, obtained at disease progression, from a patient treated with ibrutinib. These receptors were taken from a human donor with chronic lymphocytic leukemia.

The chain joins TRBV7-3 to TRBJ2-3; 9 bases align to TRBD2. The germline V gene has CDR1 SGHTA and CDR2 FQGTGA. The CDR3 sequence is 16 residues long. V lost 5 bases to trimming and J lost 4 bases; unmatched junction nucleotides: 10. CDR3 sequence: CASSPLGSGSPDTQYF. CDR3 DNA sequence: TGTGCCAGCAGCCCCTTGGGTAGCGGGAGCCCAGATACGCAGTATTTT.

The chain joins TRBV2 to TRBJ1-1; the D gene is possibly TRBD1 (6 bases). V was pared by 6 bases and J by 12 bases, with 17 bases between. Germline-derived CDR1 and CDR2 are SNHLY and FYNNEI. This CDR3 has 12 residues. CDR3 in DNA: TGTGCCAGCAGGGCGGACAGAGCGATAACTTTCTTT. It is translated as CASRADRAITFF.

The V and J genes are TRBV7-9 and TRBJ2-2, with 8 bases lining up with TRBD1. In germline, CDR1 is SEHNR, CDR2 FQNEAQ (reference sequence). With V trimmed by 6 bases and J by 2 bases, 8 bases remained unmatched. The CDR3 has 16 amino acids. CDR3 residues: CASRREQGDNTGELFF. Written as DNA, the CDR3 is TGTGCCAGCAGGCGGGAACAGGGGGATAACACCGGGGAGCTGTTTTTT.

The J gene is TRBJ1-1, the V gene TRBV14, with no clear D. Germline lookup yields CDR1 SGHDN and CDR2 FVKESK. There are 17 residues in the CDR3. Trimming left V 1 base short and J 3 bases short, with 18 bases between. CDR3 region: CASSQAWGGERDTEAFF. Here the CDR3 DNA reads TGTGCCAGCAGCCAAGCTTGGGGTGGGGAAAGGGACACTGAAGCTTTCTTT.

This chain uses TRBV7-8 with TRBJ2-7; the D is unclear. The CDR3 loop spans 10 amino acids. V shed 5 bases and J shed 3 bases, with 2 bases lying between them. CDR1 and CDR2 from the germline V gene are SGHVS and FQNEAQ. Here the CDR3 reads CASSDYEQYF. CDR3 sequence (DNA): TGTGCCAGCAGCGACTACGAGCAGTACTTC.

This sequence joins TRBV7-8 and TRBJ2-3; 8 bases fit TRBD2. Germline V CDR1 and CDR2: SGHVS, FQNEAQ. V shed 1 base, J shed 0 bases, and the junction held 9 bases outside the gene matches. The CDR3 is made up of 18 amino acids. The CDR3 protein is CASSLERVSGTSTDTQYF. Written as DNA, the CDR3 is TGTGCCAGCAGCTTAGAGAGAGTTAGCGGGACTAGCACAGATACGCAGTATTTT.

This sequence joins TRBV5-4 and TRBJ1-4; D gene uncertain. Looked up from germline, CDR1 is SGHNT and CDR2 is YYREEE (reference sequence). This CDR3 is built from 14 residues. V was trimmed by 1 base and J by 3 bases, leaving 7 bases between them. The CDR3 region has the DNA TGTGCCAGCAGCTTGAACGGGGCTAATGAAAAACTGTTTTTT. Protein: CASSLNGANEKLFF.

V gene TRBV29-1 combines with J gene TRBJ2-1; D might be TRBD1 or TRBD2, each matching 5 bases. The CDR3 consists of 17 residues. Trimming stripped 6 bases from V and 0 bases from J, with 21 bases between. Per germline, CDR1 SQVTM and CDR2 ANQGSEA. CDR3 nucleotides: TGCAGCGTGGCTGGTCGTAGGGGACCCTCCTCCTACAATGAGCAGTTCTTC. Its protein is CSVAGRRGPSSYNEQFF.

In this sample, this clone turned up once. The chain joins TRBV18 to TRBJ2-1; 10 nucleotides agree with TRBD2. Germline trimming cut 6 bases from V and 1 base from J; bases unmatched to any gene: 12. The CDR3 runs 18 residues. Per the germline V gene, CDR1 is KGHSH and CDR2 is LQKENI. For the CDR3, the DNA is TGTGCCAGCTCCTTCGGGGCTAGCGGGAGTCTGTCCTACAATGAGCAGTTCTTC. Translated: CASSFGASGSLSYNEQFF.

The V call is TRBV7-8, the J call TRBJ2-5, with unresolved D. Germline V gene data show CDR1 as SGHVS and CDR2 as FQNEAQ. Trimming removed 4 bases from V and 0 bases from J, with 3 bases in between. The length of the CDR3 is 12 residues. CDR3 nucleotide sequence: TGTGCCAGCAGCTCAAACCAAGAGACCCAGTACTTC. Its protein product is CASSSNQETQYF. Full variable domain (rest looked up from reference TRBV7-8 and TRBJ2-5): GAGVSQSPRYKVAKRGQDVALRCDPISGHVSLFWYQQALGQGPEFLTYFQNEAQLDKSGLPSDRFFAERPEGSVSTLKIQRTQQEDSAVYLCASSSNQETQYFGPGTRLLVL.

This clone appeared once. This chain connects TRBV6-1 to TRBJ1-1, with D perhaps TRBD1 (5 bases). CDR1 MNHNS and CDR2 SASEGT come from the germline V gene. This CDR3 contains 15 residues. V was shortened by 2 bases and J by 4 bases, with 14 bases between the two germline ends. In nucleotides, the CDR3 is TGTGCCAGCAGTGAACTGGGGGGATTCGGCACTGAAGCTTTCTTT. Protein: CASSELGGFGTEAFF.

The chain joins TRBV5-1 to TRBJ1-1; TRBD1 aligns across 7 bases. The germline V gene has CDR1 SGHRS and CDR2 YFSETQ. This CDR3 has 16 residues. Trimming took 3 bases from V and 1 from J; bases not matched to a gene: 9. The CDR3 DNA reads TGCGCCAGCAGCTGGACCCCAGGGGGAGGGAACACTGAAGCTTTCTTT. This encodes CASSWTPGGGNTEAFF.